The 14 T cell receptor beta chains given below trace back to one sample, sequenced in a study of T-cell reconstitution after alpha-beta-depleted transplantation in children. Preparing the TCRbeta library involved the use of unique molecular identifiers. Each CDR3 protein gets one entry after TCRdb re-called the PCR reads with MiXCR. The sample has some 180,000 distinct CDR3 sequences, approximately 7% seen once. The sample was PBMCs, taken before TCRalphabeta/CD19-depleted stem cell transplant. These receptor sequences come from a boy aged 2 to 9 with acute lymphoblastic leukemia, due to receive a stem cell transplant.

This clonotype was picked up many times. For the CDR3, the DNA is TGCGCCAGCAGCATCGGGACAGGAGGACGCAATGAGCAGTTCTTC. Protein product: CASSIGTGGRNEQFF. The gene calls are TRBV5-1 and TRBJ2-1; 8 bases map to TRBD1. The V gene's germline CDR1 is SGHRS and CDR2 YFSETQ. The CDR3 consists of 15 residues. The trim removed 4 bases at V and 6 bases at J, leaving 9 bases unmatched.

In its sample, this clonotype was seen a few times. The chain has TRBV20-1 and TRBJ1-1; TRBD1 aligns across 10 bases. Germline V gene lookup returns CDR1 DFQATT and CDR2 SNEGSKA (reference sequence). V gave up 5 bases and J gave up 5 bases; unmatched junction bases: 8. The length of the CDR3 is 14 residues. This chain's CDR3 is CSAHYPGQGTEAFF. The DNA for the CDR3 is TGCAGTGCTCACTATCCGGGACAGGGGACTGAAGCTTTCTTT.

This chain connects TRBV28 to TRBJ2-3; TRBD2 aligns across 9 bases. The germline CDR1 and CDR2 sequences are MDHEN and SYDVKM. This CDR3 is built from 17 residues. Trimming cost V 2 bases and J 4 bases; bases outside gene matches: 10. DNA of the CDR3: TGTGCCAGCAGTTTACTCTCTAGCGGGATTCCCCCAGATACGCAGTATTTT. Translating it yields CASSLLSSGIPPDTQYF. The whole variable domain, remainder taken from reference TRBV28 and TRBJ2-3, is DVKVTQSSRYLVKRTGEKVFLECVQDMDHENMFWYRQDPGLGLRLIYFSYDVKMKEKGDIPEGYSVSREKKERFSLILESASTNQTSMYLCASSLLSSGIPPDTQYFGPGTRLTVL.

This clonotype appeared many times. The J gene is TRBJ1-2, the V gene TRBV12-3 or TRBV12-4; 7 bases align to TRBD1. V shed 6 bases and J 0 bases; nucleotides not matched to a gene: 7. The CDR3 contains 15 residues. The chain's CDR3 is CASRIRQGANYGYTF. The CDR3 DNA reads as TGTGCCAGCAGAATTAGACAGGGAGCTAACTATGGCTACACCTTC.

This clonotype was detected many times. The chain recombines TRBV4-2 with TRBJ2-7, with a tentative D call TRBD2 (5 bases). CDR1 is LGHNA and CDR2 is YNFKEQ in the germline V gene. The ends were cut back, 2 bases at V and 6 bases at J, with 11 bases in the middle. CDR3 size: 13 residues. The CDR3 loop reads CASSQTGSLEQYF. The CDR3 coding sequence is TGTGCCAGCAGCCAAACGGGATCCCTCGAGCAGTACTTC.

This clonotype was recorded many times. The J gene is TRBJ1-5, the V gene TRBV7-2, with 7 bases lining up with TRBD1. CDR3 size: 15 residues. From germline, CDR1 is SGHTA and CDR2 FQGNSA. Trimming removed 6 bases from V and 1 base from J; junction bases left unmatched: 6. Here the CDR3 reads CASRETGFSNQPQHF. The CDR3 DNA reads TGTGCCAGCAGGGAGACAGGGTTCAGCAATCAGCCCCAGCATTTT.

The chain uses TRBV6-5 and TRBJ2-1; 9 positions agree with TRBD1. The CDR3 extends over 15 amino acids. Unmatched junction bases numbered 6, after V lost 2 bases and J lost 7 bases. CDR1 MNHEY and CDR2 SVGAGI come from the germline V gene. CDR3 sequence: CASSYLPGQGNEQFF. CDR3 nucleotides: TGTGCCAGCAGTTACCTCCCCGGACAGGGGAATGAGCAGTTCTTC.

This clonotype was detected many times. V is TRBV9 and J is TRBJ2-7; 7 bases match TRBD1. The CDR3 spans 12 residues. From germline, CDR1 is SGDLS and CDR2 YYNGEE. Trimming removed 10 bases from V and 0 bases from J; junction bases left unmatched: 4. The CDR3 coding sequence is TGTGCCGGGACAGTTTCCTCCTACGAGCAGTACTTC. This encodes CAGTVSSYEQYF.

This clonotype was recorded many times. The CDR3 DNA follows: TGCGCCAGCAGCATACAGGGTTTGGCAGAGACCCAGTACTTC. Translating it yields CASSIQGLAETQYF. The V call is TRBV5-1, the J call TRBJ2-5; the D gene is possibly TRBD1 (6 bases). This CDR3 contains 14 residues. Trimming removed 4 bases from V and 4 bases from J, with 14 bases in between. CDR1 and CDR2 (germline): SGHRS, YFSETQ.

The chain recombines TRBV18 with TRBJ2-1, with a weak D call TRBD2 (5 bases). This CDR3 contains 13 residues. Looked up from germline, CDR1 is KGHSH and CDR2 is LQKENI. Trimming stripped 7 bases from V and 5 bases from J, with 12 bases between. Here the CDR3 DNA reads TGTGCCAGCTACTCCGCGCGGGACAATGAGCAGTTCTTC. Translating it yields CASYSARDNEQFF.

This clonotype was seen ten or more times. The chain carries TRBV7-2 and TRBJ1-1, with a weak D call TRBD1 (6 bases). Germline values: CDR1 SGHTA, CDR2 FQGNSA. Trimming shortened V by 6 bases and J by 3 bases, and 20 bases separated the two germline ends. The CDR3 runs 16 residues. CDR3 nucleotide sequence: TGTGCCAGCAGTTCGCAACCGGGGACACTAGACACTGAAGCTTTCTTT. It yields the protein CASSSQPGTLDTEAFF.

This clonotype was recorded once. J is TRBJ1-2 and V is TRBV4-3, with TRBD1 matching 8 bases. Germline lookup yields CDR1 LGHNA and CDR2 YSLEER. Losses at the gene ends were 0 bases for V and 1 base for J; bases not matched to a gene: 4. The CDR3 has 16 residues. DNA of the CDR3: TGCGCCAGCAGCCAAGATCAGGACAGGGATAACTATGGCTACACCTTC. Translation gives CASSQDQDRDNYGYTF.

The V and J genes are TRBV7-9 and TRBJ2-7; 9 bases agree with TRBD2. The CDR3 loop spans 13 amino acids. V shed 8 bases, J shed 1 base, and the junction held 3 bases outside the gene matches. Germline V lookup: CDR1 SEHNR, CDR2 FQNEAQ (reference sequence). The CDR3 reads CASRGGASYEQYF. DNA for the CDR3: TGTGCCAGCCGCGGGGGGGCTTCCTACGAGCAGTACTTC.

The rearrangement uses TRBV28 and TRBJ1-2, with a weak D call TRBD1 (5 bases). This CDR3 is 12 amino acids long. The germline V and J ends were trimmed by 3 bases and 5 bases, with 7 bases remaining between them. Germline values: CDR1 MDHEN, CDR2 SYDVKM. The CDR3 nucleotides read TGTGCCAGCAGTTTCAGGGAGTATGGCTACACCTTC. As protein: CASSFREYGYTF.